This T cell receptor beta chain derives from a study of blood T cell repertoires in COVID-19. Using immunoSEQ multiplex PCR, the repertoire was profiled, and TCRdb retains in-frame clones only, with some absent. In the table there are a few hundred thousand clones, roughly 86% of which are singletons. This clonotype was sampled from a woman aged 30 to 39 who had recovered from COVID-19. Sequenced sample: PBMCs or T cells enriched from blood (not recorded which).

The DNA for the CDR3 is TGCAGTGCTAGTAGTAGCGGGAGGACCTACGAGCAGTACTTC. It encodes CSASSSGRTYEQYF. V is TRBV20-1 and J is TRBJ2-7; 10 bases fit TRBD2. This CDR3 comprises 14 residues. J lost 2 bases, V lost 3 bases, and 4 bases had no gene match. Germline CDR1 DFQATT, CDR2 SNEGSKA (reference sequence).